These 7 T cell receptor beta chains were all obtained from the same sample, sequenced in a study of beta chain features in type 1 diabetes. General study points: When Type 1 diabetes patients were examined, their TCRB CDR3s proved moderately but significantly shorter in all four CD4+ subsets.

No antigens are known for them. Expressed TCRB transcripts got sequenced, as all isolated RNA was reverse transcribed. Sequencing used immunoSEQ multiplex PCR; TCRdb keeps in-frame clones, though not all of them. There are about 240,000 clones in the sample; approximately 13% occur only once, and 0.015% to 0.02% lies in the top ten. Material for sequencing was naive CD4+ T cells from blood. These receptors all stem from a man aged 30 to 45 with type 1 diabetes.

This clone was picked up a small number of times. The chain joins TRBV7-2 to TRBJ2-1, with 7 bases matching TRBD2. Germline CDR1 and CDR2: SGHTA and FQGNSA. The ends lost 4 bases at V and 0 bases at J; junction bases unmatched: 6. This CDR3 has 16 residues. The CDR3 DNA sequence: TGTGCCAGCAGCTCGAATCGGGGGGTCTCCTACAATGAGCAGTTCTTC. Amino acid sequence: CASSSNRGVSYNEQFF.

This clone has more than one count but fewer than ten. The chain has TRBV5-4 and TRBJ2-5, with D perhaps matching TRBD1 (6 bases). The germline gives CDR1 SGHNT, CDR2 YYREEE (reference sequence). Trimming cost V 1 base and J 5 bases, with 12 bases left between them. This CDR3 is 14 amino acids long. CDR3 sequence reads: CASSLRGMQETQYF. The CDR3 DNA reads TGTGCCAGCAGCTTGAGGGGGATGCAGGAGACCCAGTACTTC.

The sample holds a few counts of this clone. The CDR3 is CASMELAGVGNEQFF. The CDR3 DNA sequence: TGTGCCAGCATGGAACTAGCGGGGGTTGGGAATGAGCAGTTCTTC. This sequence joins TRBV6-1 and TRBJ2-1, with 11 bases aligning to TRBD2. The length of the CDR3 is 15 residues. The V gene's germline CDR1 is MNHNS and CDR2 SASEGT. V trimming: 7 bases; J trimming: 7 bases; junction bases outside the gene matches: 9.

This clone turned up a few times. The rearrangement joins TRBV5-4 to TRBJ2-1; 9 nucleotides match TRBD1. Germline V gene lookup returns CDR1 SGHNT and CDR2 YYREEE (reference sequence). The length of the CDR3 is 15 residues. Trimming at V came to 4 bases and at J to 2 bases, leaving 4 bases not matched to a gene. CDR3 amino acids: CASSTGQGTYNEQFF. For the CDR3, the DNA is TGTGCCAGCAGCACCGGACAGGGGACCTACAATGAGCAGTTCTTC.

This chain uses TRBV9 with TRBJ2-7, with D tentatively TRBD1 (6 bases). This CDR3 is 15 amino acids long. Germline values: CDR1 SGDLS, CDR2 YYNGEE. The germline V and J ends were trimmed by 0 bases and 4 bases, with 14 bases remaining between them. The CDR3 DNA reads as TGTGCCAGCAGCGTAGGGGCGACAGGCGAGTACGAGCAGTACTTC. Translated: CASSVGATGEYEQYF.

In its sample, this clone was seen a few times. This rearrangement joins TRBV10-3 to TRBJ1-1, with 8 bases matching TRBD1. CDR1 is ENHRY and CDR2 is SYGVKD in the germline V gene. Trimming removed 3 bases from V and 1 base from J; junction bases left unmatched: 7. The CDR3 contains 16 residues. This chain's CDR3 is CAISDQGTGSNTEAFF. In nucleotides, the CDR3 is TGTGCCATCAGTGACCAGGGGACAGGTTCGAACACTGAAGCTTTCTTT.

This clone was detected a few times. V and J are TRBV19 and TRBJ2-5; D remains ambiguous. Between the trimmed V and J ends, which lost 6 bases and 1 base, there was a span of 12 bases. The germline V gene encodes CDR1 LNHDA and CDR2 SQIVND (reference sequence). The CDR3 has 14 amino acids. CDR3 sequence (DNA): TGTGCCAGTAGCCATTACGAGAGCCAAGAGACCCAGTACTTC. Its protein product is CASSHYESQETQYF.